This TCR beta chain was captured in a study of T cell repertoires in cytomegalovirus infection. Study-wide context: Recently described HLA-C-restricted plus well-studied HLA-B-restricted CMV epitopes were used. General study points: The cumulative frequency of public TCR beta families distinguished individuals who carried CMV together with the relevant HLA.

The germline gives CDR1 SGHVS, CDR2 FNYEAQ. J lost 7 bases, V lost 5 bases, and 13 bases had no gene match. This CDR3 contains 15 residues. At least ten counts were recorded for this clonotype. No antigen is known for it. Via MiXCR, TCRdb re-called the reads, giving one row per CDR3 protein. The sample comprises 200,000 or so distinct CDR3 sequences, 30% to 45% of which are singletons, and 59% rests with the top ten. The sample consisted of CD8+ T cells from cultured PBMCs, taken from culture after CMV antigen stimulation. The receptor comes from a human donor in good health (CMV status not recorded). Some clones in this sample may be carry-over from other donors' samples. The chain links TRBV7-6 to TRBJ2-7, with 8 positions matching TRBD2. CDR3 DNA sequence: TGTGCCAGCAGCCAAAATAGCGGGGTTAGAGTAGAGCAGTACTTC. It specifies CASSQNSGVRVEQYF.